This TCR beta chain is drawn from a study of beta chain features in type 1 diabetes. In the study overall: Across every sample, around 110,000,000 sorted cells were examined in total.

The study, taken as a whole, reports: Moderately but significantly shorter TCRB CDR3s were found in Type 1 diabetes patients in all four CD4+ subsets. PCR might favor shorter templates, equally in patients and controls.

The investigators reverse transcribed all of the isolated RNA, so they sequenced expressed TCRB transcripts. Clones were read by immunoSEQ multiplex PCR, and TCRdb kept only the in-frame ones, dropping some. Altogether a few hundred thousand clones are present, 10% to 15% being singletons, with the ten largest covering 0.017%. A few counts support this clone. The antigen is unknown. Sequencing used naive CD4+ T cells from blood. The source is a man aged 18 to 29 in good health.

The CDR3 bases are TGTGCCTGGAGTGTACAAGACACTTCCTCCTACGAGCAGTACTTC. It translates to CAWSVQDTSSYEQYF. V is TRBV30 and J is TRBJ2-7; the D is unclear. The V gene lost 0 bases and the J gene lost 0 bases, with 12 bases spanning the gap. This CDR3 comprises 15 residues. Germline CDR1 and CDR2: GTSNPN and SVGIG (reference sequence).